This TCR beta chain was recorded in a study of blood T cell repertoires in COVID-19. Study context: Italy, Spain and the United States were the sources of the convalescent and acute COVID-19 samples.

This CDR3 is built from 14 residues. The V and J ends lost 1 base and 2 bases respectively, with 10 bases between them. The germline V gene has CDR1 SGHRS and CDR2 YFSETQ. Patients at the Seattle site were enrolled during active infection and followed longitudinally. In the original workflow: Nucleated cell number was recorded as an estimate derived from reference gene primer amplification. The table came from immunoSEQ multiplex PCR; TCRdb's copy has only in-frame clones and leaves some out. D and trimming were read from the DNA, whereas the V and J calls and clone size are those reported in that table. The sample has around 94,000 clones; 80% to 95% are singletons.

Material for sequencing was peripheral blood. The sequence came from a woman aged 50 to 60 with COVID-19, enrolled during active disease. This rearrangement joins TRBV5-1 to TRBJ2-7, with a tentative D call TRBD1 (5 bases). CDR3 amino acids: CASSLITDTYEQYF. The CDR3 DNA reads TGCGCCAGCAGCTTGATTACGGACACCTACGAGCAGTACTTC. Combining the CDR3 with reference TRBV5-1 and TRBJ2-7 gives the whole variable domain KAGVTQTPRYLIKTRGQQVTLSCSPISGHRSVSWYQQTPGQGLQFLFEYFSETQRNKGNFPGRFSGRQFSNSRSEMNVSTLELGDSALYLCASSLITDTYEQYFGPGTRLTVT.